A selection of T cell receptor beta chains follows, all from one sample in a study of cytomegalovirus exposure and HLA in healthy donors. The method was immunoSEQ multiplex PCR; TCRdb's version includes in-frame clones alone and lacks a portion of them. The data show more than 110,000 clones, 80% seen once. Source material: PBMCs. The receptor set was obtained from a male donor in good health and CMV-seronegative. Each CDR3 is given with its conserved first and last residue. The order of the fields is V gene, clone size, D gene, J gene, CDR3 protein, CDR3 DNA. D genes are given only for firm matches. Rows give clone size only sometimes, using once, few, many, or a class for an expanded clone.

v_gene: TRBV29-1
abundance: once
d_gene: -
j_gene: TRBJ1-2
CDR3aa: CSVELGYSYTF
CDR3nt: TGCAGCGTTGAATTGGGCTATAGCTACACCTTC

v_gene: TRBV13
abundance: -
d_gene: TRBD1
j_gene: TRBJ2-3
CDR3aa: CASSSTKSTGGTDTQYF
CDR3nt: TGTGCCAGCAGCTCCACTAAATCGACAGGGGGCACAGATACGCAGTATTTT

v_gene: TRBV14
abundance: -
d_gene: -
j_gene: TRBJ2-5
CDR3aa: CASSQGAGRPQYF
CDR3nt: TGTGCCAGCAGCCAAGGAGCAGGGCGGCCCCAGTACTTC

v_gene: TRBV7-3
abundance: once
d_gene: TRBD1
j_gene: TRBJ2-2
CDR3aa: CASRQGQGDTGELFF
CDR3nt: TGTGCCAGCAGACAGGGACAGGGGGACACCGGGGAGCTGTTTTTT

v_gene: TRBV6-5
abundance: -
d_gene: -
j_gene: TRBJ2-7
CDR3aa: CASSYSRRDYEQYF
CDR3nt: TGTGCCAGCAGTTACTCCCGGCGGGACTACGAGCAGTACTTC

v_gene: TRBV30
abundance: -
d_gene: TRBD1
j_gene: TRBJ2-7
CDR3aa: CAWDTGGGSHDEQYF
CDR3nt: TGTGCCTGGGATACAGGGGGAGGCAGCCACGACGAGCAGTACTTC

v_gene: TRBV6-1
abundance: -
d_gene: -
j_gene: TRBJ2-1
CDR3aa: CASSDRGADRNEQFF
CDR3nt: TGTGCCAGCAGTGATCGGGGGGCGGATAGGAATGAGCAGTTCTTC

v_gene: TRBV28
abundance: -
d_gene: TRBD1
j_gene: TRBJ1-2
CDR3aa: CATYLTGGGYTF
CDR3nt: TGTGCCACCTACCTGACAGGGGGTGGCTACACCTTC

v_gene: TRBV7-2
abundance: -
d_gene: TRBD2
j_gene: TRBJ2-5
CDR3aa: CASSPGLAGMGVETQYF
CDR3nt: TGTGCCAGCAGCCCCGGACTAGCGGGGATGGGGGTAGAGACCCAGTACTTC

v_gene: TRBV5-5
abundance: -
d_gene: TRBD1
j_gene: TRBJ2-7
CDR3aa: CASSSDRAKQYF
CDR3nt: TGTGCCAGCAGCTCCGACAGGGCTAAGCAGTACTTC

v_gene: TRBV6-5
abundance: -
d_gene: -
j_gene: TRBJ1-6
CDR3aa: CASSYERDLSSPLHF
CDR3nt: TGTGCCAGCAGTTACGAGAGGGATCTCAGTTCACCCCTCCACTTT

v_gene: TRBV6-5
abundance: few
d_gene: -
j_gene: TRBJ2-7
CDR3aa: CASSSPNSYEQYF
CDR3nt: TGTGCCAGCAGTTCTCCTAACTCCTACGAGCAGTACTTC

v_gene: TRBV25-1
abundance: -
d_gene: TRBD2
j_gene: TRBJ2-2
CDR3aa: CASSHGLAGLTGELFF
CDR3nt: TGTGCCAGCAGTCATGGACTAGCGGGGCTCACCGGGGAGCTGTTTTTT

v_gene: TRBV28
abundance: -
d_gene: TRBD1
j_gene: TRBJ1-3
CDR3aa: CASSAPGQGGNPGNTIYF
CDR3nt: TGTGCCAGCAGTGCCCCGGGACAGGGGGGAAACCCTGGAAACACCATATATTTT

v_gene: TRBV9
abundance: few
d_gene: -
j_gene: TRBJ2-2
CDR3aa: CASSVGHANTGELFF
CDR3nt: TGTGCCAGCAGCGTAGGACATGCGAACACCGGGGAGCTGTTTTTT

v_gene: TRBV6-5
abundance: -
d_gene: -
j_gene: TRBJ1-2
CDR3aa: CASSYEGVNGYTF
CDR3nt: TGTGCCAGCAGTTACGAGGGGGTGAATGGCTACACCTTC

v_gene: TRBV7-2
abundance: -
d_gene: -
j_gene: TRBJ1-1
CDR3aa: CASTEGGGDTEAFF
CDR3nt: TGTGCCAGCACCGAGGGAGGGGGGGACACTGAAGCTTTCTTT

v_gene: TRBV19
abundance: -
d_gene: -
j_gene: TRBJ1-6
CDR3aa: CASSIAQGGTVNSPLHF
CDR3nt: TGTGCCAGTAGTATAGCGCAGGGAGGGACGGTAAATTCACCCCTCCACTTT

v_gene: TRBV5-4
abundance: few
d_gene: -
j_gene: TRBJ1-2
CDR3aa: CASSATTGNYGYTF
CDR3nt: TGTGCCAGCAGCGCAACGACAGGAAACTATGGCTACACCTTC

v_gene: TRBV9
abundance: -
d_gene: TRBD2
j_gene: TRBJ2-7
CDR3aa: CASSVSPRGDFYEQYF
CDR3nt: TGTGCCAGCAGCGTCTCTCCACGGGGGGATTTTTACGAGCAGTACTTC

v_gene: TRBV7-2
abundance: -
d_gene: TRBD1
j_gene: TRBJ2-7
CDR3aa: CASSPRQGPAYEQYF
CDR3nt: TGTGCCAGCAGCCCGCGACAGGGGCCGGCCTACGAGCAGTACTTC

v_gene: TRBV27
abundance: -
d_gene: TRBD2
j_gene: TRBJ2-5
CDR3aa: CASNPLAGGQGETQYF
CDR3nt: TGTGCCAGCAATCCCCTAGCGGGGGGGCAGGGAGAGACCCAGTACTTC

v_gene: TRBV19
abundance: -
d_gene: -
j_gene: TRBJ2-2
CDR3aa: CASKGRDIEVAGELFF
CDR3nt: TGTGCCAGTAAGGGCAGGGATATTGAAGTGGCCGGGGAGCTGTTTTTT

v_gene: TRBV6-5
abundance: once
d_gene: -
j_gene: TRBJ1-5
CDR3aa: CASRSGTSNQPQHF
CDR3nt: TGTGCCAGCAGGTCCGGGACAAGCAATCAGCCCCAGCATTTT

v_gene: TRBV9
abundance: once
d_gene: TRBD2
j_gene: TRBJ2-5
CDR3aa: CASSVASGGGETQYF
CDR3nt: TGTGCCAGCAGCGTAGCCAGCGGGGGAGGAGAGACCCAGTACTTC

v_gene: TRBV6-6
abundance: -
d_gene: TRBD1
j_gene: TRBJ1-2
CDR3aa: CASSTGVEDGYTF
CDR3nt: TGTGCCAGCAGTACAGGGGTAGAGGATGGCTACACCTTC

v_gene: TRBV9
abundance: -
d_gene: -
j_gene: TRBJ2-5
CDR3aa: CASSVVLGETQYF
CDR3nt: TGTGCCAGCAGCGTAGTCCTGGGCGAGACCCAGTACTTC

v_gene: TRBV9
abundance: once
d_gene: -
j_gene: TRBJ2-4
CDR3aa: CASSPSGLLNIQYF
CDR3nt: TGTGCCAGCAGCCCCTCGGGACTCCTAAACATTCAGTACTTC

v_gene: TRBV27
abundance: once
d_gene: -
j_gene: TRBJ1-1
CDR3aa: CASSPNYRLMNTEAFF
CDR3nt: TGTGCCAGCAGTCCGAATTACAGGTTAATGAACACTGAAGCTTTCTTT